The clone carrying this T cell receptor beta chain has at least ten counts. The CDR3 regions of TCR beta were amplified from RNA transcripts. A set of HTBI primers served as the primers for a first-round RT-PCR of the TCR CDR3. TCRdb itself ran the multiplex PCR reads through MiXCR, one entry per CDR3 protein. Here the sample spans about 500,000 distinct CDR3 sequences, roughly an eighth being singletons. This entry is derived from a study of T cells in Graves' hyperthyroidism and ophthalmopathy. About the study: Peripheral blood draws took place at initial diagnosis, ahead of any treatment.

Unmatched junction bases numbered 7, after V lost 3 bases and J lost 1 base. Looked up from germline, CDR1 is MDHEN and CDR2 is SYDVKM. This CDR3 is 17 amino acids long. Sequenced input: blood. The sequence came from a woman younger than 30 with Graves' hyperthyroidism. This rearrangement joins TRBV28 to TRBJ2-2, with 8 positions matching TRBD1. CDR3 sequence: CASSFPRTGQNTGELFF. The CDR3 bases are TGTGCCAGCAGTTTCCCCCGGACAGGGCAGAACACCGGGGAGCTGTTTTTT.